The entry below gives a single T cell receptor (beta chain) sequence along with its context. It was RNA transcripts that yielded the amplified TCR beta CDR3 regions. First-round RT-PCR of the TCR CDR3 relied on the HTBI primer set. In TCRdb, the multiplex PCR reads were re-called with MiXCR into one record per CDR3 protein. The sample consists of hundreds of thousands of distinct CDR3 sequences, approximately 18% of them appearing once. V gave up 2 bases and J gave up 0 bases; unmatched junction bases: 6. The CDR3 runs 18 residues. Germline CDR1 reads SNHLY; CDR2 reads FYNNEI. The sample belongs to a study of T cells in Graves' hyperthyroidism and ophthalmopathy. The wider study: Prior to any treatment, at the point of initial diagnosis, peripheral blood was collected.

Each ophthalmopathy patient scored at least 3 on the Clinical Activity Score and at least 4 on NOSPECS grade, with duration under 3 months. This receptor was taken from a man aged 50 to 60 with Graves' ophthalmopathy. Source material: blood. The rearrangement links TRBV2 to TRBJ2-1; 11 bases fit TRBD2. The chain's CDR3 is CASSELAGGLLSYNEQFF. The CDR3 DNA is TGTGCCAGCAGTGAACTAGCGGGAGGTTTACTCTCCTACAATGAGCAGTTCTTC. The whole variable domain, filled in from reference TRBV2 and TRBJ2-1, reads EPEVTQTPSHQVTQMGQEVILRCVPISNHLYFYWYRQILGQKVEFLVSFYNNEISEKSEIFDDQFSVERPDGSNFTLKIRSTKLEDSAMYFCASSELAGGLLSYNEQFFGPGTRLTVL.